Following are 29 T cell receptor beta chains from one sample sequenced in a study of cytomegalovirus exposure and HLA in healthy donors. The study ran its PCR with 60 Vbeta and 13 Jbeta primers. The data were produced by immunoSEQ multiplex PCR, yet TCRdb's version contains in-frame clones alone and is incomplete. Found here are more than 150,000 clones, about 77% of them singletons; the top ten hold roughly 2.5%. Sequenced: PBMCs. These receptors originate from a woman aged 25 to 39 in good health and CMV-seropositive.

A few counts support this clone. V and J are TRBV5-4 and TRBJ2-3, with D unclear. V lost 2 bases and J 5 bases, leaving 9 bases between the germline ends. The CDR3 totals 13 residues. Germline CDR1 reads SGHNT; CDR2 reads YYREEE (reference sequence). The CDR3 loop is CASSFPFLDTQYF. Written as DNA, the CDR3 is TGTGCCAGCAGCTTCCCCTTCCTAGATACGCAGTATTTT. Combining the CDR3 with reference TRBV5-4 and TRBJ2-3 gives the whole variable domain ETGVTQSPTHLIKTRGQQVTLRCSSQSGHNTVSWYQQALGQGPQFIFQYYREEENGRGNFPPRFSGLQFPNYSSELNVNALELDDSALYLCASSFPFLDTQYFGPGTRLTVL.

The chain is built from TRBV4-2 and TRBJ1-6; weak D call: TRBD1 (6 bases). V was shortened by 0 bases and J by 5 bases, with 11 bases between the two germline ends. The CDR3 runs to 16 residues. The germline V gene has CDR1 LGHNA and CDR2 YNFKEQ. Written as DNA, the CDR3 is TGTGCCAGCAGCCAAGACAGGGGCAACAATAATTCACCCCTCCACTTT. This sequence encodes CASSQDRGNNNSPLHF.

Only one count was recorded for this clone. The chain recombines TRBV5-1 with TRBJ2-7; 8 bases agree with TRBD1. The CDR3 is made up of 14 amino acids. CDR1 and CDR2 from the germline V gene are SGHRS and YFSETQ. Losses at the gene ends were 4 bases for V and 4 bases for J; bases not matched to a gene: 7. The CDR3 protein is CASSTGDRLYEQYF. CDR3 DNA sequence: TGCGCCAGCAGCACCGGGGACAGGCTTTACGAGCAGTACTTC.

This chain uses TRBV28 with TRBJ1-6; the D gene is possibly TRBD1 (5 bases). Germline-derived CDR1 and CDR2 are MDHEN and SYDVKM. With 8 bases removed from V and 9 bases from J, the gap between germline ends came to 17 bases. The CDR3 is 14 residues long. This CDR3 is CASYQGAGISPLHF. CDR3 DNA: TGTGCCAGCTACCAGGGCGCGGGAATTTCACCCCTCCACTTT.

This clone was detected only a few times. One end of the junction is discordant with germline, which a read error may explain. The rearrangement joins TRBV28 to TRBJ2-7, with 8 bases fitting TRBD1. Germline V gives CDR1 MDHEN, CDR2 SYDVKM. The CDR3 length is 14 residues. The CDR3 region is CASTLDRGFGVQYF. The CDR3 DNA sequence: TGTGCCAGCACTTTAGACAGGGGTTTCGGGGTTCAGTACTTC.

This clone was counted a few times. The genes are TRBV6-5 and TRBJ2-5; tentative D call: TRBD1 (6 bases). The DNA end is more similar to TRBJ2-7, so the J call may be wrong. Germline V gene lookup returns CDR1 MNHEY and CDR2 SVGAGI. The CDR3 has 13 residues. In nucleotides, the CDR3 is TGTGCCAGCCAGAGGGGGATTCCCTACGAGCAGTACTTC. It is translated as CASQRGIPYEQYF.

The J gene is TRBJ2-1, the V gene TRBV18, with D possibly being TRBD2 (6 bases). The CDR3 is 12 residues long. The V end lost 3 bases, the J end lost 8 bases, and 8 bases lay between the germline ends. Germline V gene sequence: CDR1 KGHSH, CDR2 LQKENI. This CDR3 is CASSPSGDEQFF. For the CDR3, the DNA is TGTGCCAGCTCACCGTCGGGGGATGAGCAGTTCTTC.

The gene calls are TRBV5-1 and TRBJ2-3, with 11 nucleotides matching TRBD2. J gave up 4 bases and V 0 bases, and 4 bases lay outside the gene matches. CDR3 length: 16 amino acids. CDR1 and CDR2 from the germline V gene are SGHRS and YFSETQ. CDR3 protein: CASSLVLAGGADTQYF. CDR3 DNA sequence: TGCGCCAGCAGCTTGGTCCTAGCGGGGGGTGCAGATACGCAGTATTTT. The complete variable domain, with remaining parts taken from reference TRBV5-1 and TRBJ2-3, reads KAGVTQTPRYLIKTRGQQVTLSCSPISGHRSVSWYQQTPGQGLQFLFEYFSETQRNKGNFPGRFSGRQFSNSRSEMNVSTLELGDSALYLCASSLVLAGGADTQYFGPGTRLTVL.

This clone was recorded only once. This chain joins TRBV5-4 and TRBJ2-7, with D possibly TRBD1 on 6 matching bases. Germline-derived CDR1 and CDR2 are SGHNT and YYREEE (reference sequence). The V end was cut by 0 bases, the J end by 4 bases, with 17 bases between. The CDR3 is 16 amino acids. The CDR3 DNA reads as TGTGCCAGCAGCTTGGAGCCAGGGGATCGCGGTTACGAGCAGTACTTC. Translated: CASSLEPGDRGYEQYF.

J is TRBJ1-3 and V is TRBV9; TRBD1 agrees at 8 bases. The CDR3 extends over 17 amino acids. Germline assignment: CDR1 SGDLS and CDR2 YYNGEE. V lost 4 bases to trimming and J lost 0 bases; unmatched junction nucleotides: 9. This CDR3 reads CASSPRTGRNSGNTIYF. CDR3 DNA sequence: TGTGCCAGCAGCCCTCGGACAGGGAGGAACTCTGGAAACACCATATATTTT.

The chain joins TRBV5-1 to TRBJ2-7; the match to TRBD1 covers 8 bases. The CDR3 runs 14 residues. CDR1 and CDR2 from the germline V gene are SGHRS and YFSETQ. The junction had 8 bases not matched to a gene; V was cut back by 4 bases and J by 5 bases. The CDR3 nucleotides are TGCGCCAGCAGCCTTGGGACAGGAGAGCACGAGCAGTACTTC. This translates into CASSLGTGEHEQYF.

CDR3 coding DNA: TGTGCCAGCAGTTCCGACAGGGGGCGCGCAAAATACGAGCAGTACTTC. Its translation: CASSSDRGRAKYEQYF. The chain links TRBV5-4 to TRBJ2-7; 10 bases fit TRBD1. The CDR3 length is 16 residues. CDR1 and CDR2 from the germline V gene are SGHNT and YYREEE (reference sequence). The junction had 12 bases not matched to a gene; V was cut back by 5 bases and J by 4 bases.

The gene calls are TRBV19 and TRBJ1-3; the D gene is possibly TRBD1 (6 bases). There are 16 residues in the CDR3. Germline-derived CDR1 and CDR2 are LNHDA and SQIVND (reference sequence). Trimming stripped 3 bases from V and 0 bases from J, with 12 bases between. The CDR3 here is CASSILTGTSGNTIYF. DNA of the CDR3: TGTGCCAGTAGTATTTTAACAGGGACCTCTGGAAACACCATATATTTT.

This chain connects TRBV10-2 to TRBJ2-7; TRBD1 agrees at 10 bases. Losses at the gene ends were 5 bases for V and 2 bases for J; bases not matched to a gene: 3. Germline values: CDR1 WSHSY, CDR2 SAAADI. This CDR3 comprises 14 residues. DNA of the CDR3: TGCGCCAGCAGTCCGGGACAGGGGCCCTACGAGCAGTACTTC. It encodes CASSPGQGPYEQYF.

The J gene is TRBJ2-5, the V gene TRBV15, with TRBD2 matching over 7 bases. TRBJ2-7 matches the DNA end more closely, so the J call is doubtful. The CDR3 covers 15 residues. The germline V gene encodes CDR1 LNHNV and CDR2 YYDKDF (reference sequence). The CDR3: CATSLGAGATYEQYF. DNA for the CDR3: TGTGCCACCAGCTTAGGGGCGGGAGCTACCTACGAGCAGTACTTC.

This chain connects TRBV4-3 to TRBJ2-6, with D perhaps matching TRBD2 (6 bases). The CDR3 totals 17 residues. V was pared by 0 bases and J by 0 bases, with 9 bases between. Germline V gene lookup returns CDR1 LGHNA and CDR2 YSLEER. The CDR3 here is CASSQDRGSSGANVLTF. The CDR3, as DNA: TGCGCCAGCAGCCAAGATCGGGGGAGCTCTGGGGCCAACGTCCTGACTTTC.

The rearrangement joins TRBV2 to TRBJ2-5; the match to TRBD2 covers 7 bases. The DNA end is a closer match to TRBJ2-7, so the J assignment may be wrong. Germline V CDR1 and CDR2: SNHLY, FYNNEI. The CDR3 is 15 amino acids. The CDR3 nucleotides are TGTGCCAGCAGTCGATTGGGGGGGATTAGGAGCGAGCAGTACTTC. Translated, it gives CASSRLGGIRSEQYF.

The table lists this clone with a count of one. V gene TRBV9 combines with J gene TRBJ2-3; D is possibly TRBD2 (5 bases). Germline CDR1 is SGDLS and CDR2 is YYNGEE. The length of the CDR3 is 15 residues. Trimming shortened V by 1 base and J by 2 bases, and 11 bases separated the two germline ends. The CDR3 sequence is CASSVPSLDTDTQYF. The CDR3 DNA reads TGTGCCAGCAGCGTACCTAGCTTAGACACAGATACGCAGTATTTT.

For the CDR3, the DNA is TGTGCCAGCCGCGGGACAGCAACTACTATTCAAGAGACCCAGTACTTC. This translates into CASRGTATTIQETQYF. V and J are TRBV7-9 and TRBJ2-5; weak D call: TRBD1 (7 bases). This CDR3 spans 16 amino acids. Trimming removed 8 bases from V and 2 bases from J, with 21 bases in between. The germline V gene has CDR1 SEHNR and CDR2 FQNEAQ (reference sequence).

V is TRBV30 and J is TRBJ1-4; D might be TRBD1 (5 bases). V was clipped by 2 bases and J by 4 bases, with 11 bases between them. The CDR3 covers 14 residues. Germline V CDR1 and CDR2: GTSNPN, SVGIG (reference sequence). CDR3 in DNA: TGTGCCTGGAGTAGGACACTTAATAATGAAAAACTGTTTTTT. This gives the protein CAWSRTLNNEKLFF.

This CDR3 reads CASTRQPQETQYF. In DNA, the CDR3 is TGTGCCAGCACACGACAGCCACAAGAGACCCAGTACTTC. This chain uses TRBV5-4 with TRBJ2-5, with a weak D call TRBD1 (5 bases). Germline CDR1 SGHNT, CDR2 YYREEE (reference sequence). With 6 bases removed from V and 2 bases from J, the gap between germline ends came to 11 bases. This CDR3 region has 13 residues.

The count of this clone is one. The V call is TRBV4-3, the J call TRBJ1-2; D unresolved. Trimming pared 1 base from V and 3 bases from J, leaving 18 bases between. The CDR3 is made up of 17 amino acids. CDR1 and CDR2 from the germline V gene are LGHNA and YSLEER. CDR3 coding DNA: TGCGCCAGCAGCCAAGTACCGGTTGGCGGAGAGGACTATGGCTACACCTTC. Its translation is CASSQVPVGGEDYGYTF.

This clone has only one observation. The chain combines TRBV28 with TRBJ2-7; D unclear. The CDR3 has 13 amino acids. CDR1 MDHEN and CDR2 SYDVKM come from the germline V gene. Trimming removed 7 bases at V and 6 bases at J, with 16 bases between. The chain's CDR3 is CASTPFTSREQYF. The CDR3 bases are TGTGCCAGCACCCCATTCACCTCGCGCGAGCAGTACTTC.

This clone was observed a handful of times. V is TRBV7-9 and J is TRBJ2-7; D call uncertain. This CDR3 region has 13 residues. Germline-derived CDR1 and CDR2 are SEHNR and FQNEAQ (reference sequence). V lost 7 bases and J 0 bases, leaving 10 bases between the germline ends. This chain's CDR3 is CASTFLGSYEQYF. CDR3 in DNA: TGTGCCAGCACCTTTCTCGGCTCCTACGAGCAGTACTTC.

As concerns this clone: At one boundary the junction diverges from the germline segment, which might be a read error. The rearrangement joins TRBV7-9 to TRBJ2-3; D ambiguous. The CDR3 extends over 12 amino acids. Germline CDR1 reads SEHNR; CDR2 reads FQNEAQ (reference sequence). The DNA for the CDR3 is TGTTCCAGCAGCTCCTCAGCAGATACGCAGTATTTT. Its translation is CSSSSSADTQYF.

This chain connects TRBV7-9 to TRBJ1-2; 7 bases match TRBD1. Germline V gene sequence: CDR1 SEHNR, CDR2 FQNEAQ (reference sequence). After removal of 2 bases from V and 8 bases from J, the junction contained 8 bases not matched to a gene. The CDR3 consists of 14 residues. CDR3 sequence reads: CASSLSNDREGYTF. CDR3 DNA: TGTGCCAGCAGCTTAAGCAACGACAGGGAGGGCTACACCTTC.

The V and J genes are TRBV29-1 and TRBJ1-2; TRBD1 matches 9 bases. The V gene end was trimmed by 1 base and the J gene end by 5 bases; junction bases not matched to a gene: 5. The CDR3 length is 14 residues. The germline V gene encodes CDR1 SQVTM and CDR2 ANQGSEA. Here the CDR3 reads CSVEGGDRVYGYTF. The CDR3 DNA reads TGCAGCGTTGAAGGGGGGGACAGGGTGTATGGCTACACCTTC. The full variable domain, its missing parts supplied by reference TRBV29-1 and TRBJ1-2, is SAVISQKPSRDICQRGTSLTIQCQVDSQVTMMFWYRQQPGQSLTLIATANQGSEATYESGFVIDKFPISRPNLTFSTLTVSNMSPEDSSIYLCSVEGGDRVYGYTFGSGTRLTVV.

The chain is built from TRBV2 and TRBJ1-1; 7 bases are shared with TRBD1. With 11 bases clipped from V and 1 base from J, the junction kept 7 bases outside the gene matches. Per germline, CDR1 SNHLY and CDR2 FYNNEI. The CDR3 totals 13 residues. CDR3 sequence: CAGSTGANTEAFF. DNA for the CDR3: TGTGCCGGCTCTACAGGGGCGAACACTGAAGCTTTCTTT.

The rearrangement joins TRBV15 to TRBJ1-5, with D possibly being TRBD1 (5 bases). Trimming left V 2 bases short and J 6 bases short, with 14 bases between. CDR1 and CDR2 (germline): LNHNV, YYDKDF (reference sequence). The CDR3 sequence is 15 residues long. The CDR3 sequence is CATSRSQGPSQPQHF. For the CDR3, the DNA is TGTGCCACCAGCAGATCCCAGGGCCCAAGTCAGCCCCAGCATTTT.